This TCR beta chain was sequenced in a study of post-analysis software for immune sequencing data. Unique molecular identifiers were present in the TCR beta cDNA libraries. TCRdb passed the PCR reads through MiXCR, listing each CDR3 protein once. Among roughly 730,000 distinct CDR3 sequences listed, roughly 27% were seen once. Study results and caveats: Compared with controls, patients showed significantly lower normalized Chao1 diversity. Five TRBV segments (TRBV5-6, TRBV5-1 and TRBV20-1 among them) occurred more frequently in patients than in controls.

On this clonotype: Antigen: not known.

CDR1 SNHLY and CDR2 FYNNEI come from the germline V gene. Trimming removed 3 bases from V and 9 bases from J, with 6 bases in between. CDR3 length: 11 residues. The gene calls are TRBV2 and TRBJ2-1; D is unresolved. The sequencing sample was made of blood. The clonotype originates from a girl aged 10 to 17 with multiple sclerosis. For the CDR3, the DNA is TGTGCCAGCAGTGATGACCCTGAGCAGTTCTTC. Residues: CASSDDPEQFF. The full variable domain, its missing parts supplied by reference TRBV2 and TRBJ2-1, is EPEVTQTPSHQVTQMGQEVILRCVPISNHLYFYWYRQILGQKVEFLVSFYNNEISEKSEIFDDQFSVERPDGSNFTLKIRSTKLEDSAMYFCASSDDPEQFFGPGTRLTVL.